These 25 T cell receptor beta chains came from one sample sequenced in a study of Graves' ophthalmopathy and Graves' hyperthyroidism. RNA transcripts provided the template for amplifying TCR beta CDR3 regions. RT-PCR in the first round used HTBI primers; a second-round multiplex PCR followed. TCRdb recomputed calls from the multiplex PCR reads with MiXCR, one row per CDR3 protein. The sample holds over a million distinct CDR3 sequences; about 35% are singletons and the top ten take 11%. Sequences were obtained from peripheral blood or thyroid tissue (not recorded which). These receptors originate from an adult man with Graves' hyperthyroidism.

The J gene is TRBJ1-6, the V gene TRBV2, with D perhaps TRBD1 (6 bases). This CDR3 region has 14 residues. The germline gives CDR1 SNHLY, CDR2 FYNNEI. V was shortened by 5 bases and J by 7 bases, with 12 bases between the two germline ends. The CDR3 region is CASSPGVWNSPLHF. CDR3 nucleotides: TGTGCCAGCAGTCCAGGGGTTTGGAATTCACCCCTCCACTTT.

This clonotype has just a few counts. This rearrangement joins TRBV14 to TRBJ2-7; 7 bases align to TRBD2. In germline, CDR1 is SGHDN, CDR2 FVKESK. The CDR3 consists of 17 residues. Trimming at V came to 1 base and at J to 6 bases, leaving 15 bases not matched to a gene. CDR3: CASSQGSGASPGGEQYF. The CDR3, as DNA: TGTGCCAGCAGCCAAGGGTCGGGCGCCTCACCGGGAGGCGAGCAGTACTTC.

This chain uses TRBV7-8 with TRBJ1-5; unclear D gene. The CDR3 is 12 residues long. V was trimmed by 11 bases and J by 4 bases, leaving 12 bases between them. Germline V gene data show CDR1 as SGHVS and CDR2 as FQNEAQ. The CDR3 is CAWARQNQPQHF. CDR3 coding DNA: TGTGCCTGGGCGAGACAAAATCAGCCCCAGCATTTT.

This clonotype was picked up many times. The chain couples TRBV6-2 or TRBV6-3 to TRBJ2-2, with a possible D match to TRBD1 (5 bases). V lost 8 bases and J lost 1, with 8 bases in between. The length of the CDR3 is 13 residues. Germline assignment: CDR1 MNHEY and CDR2 SVGEGT. CDR3 DNA sequence: TGTGCCAGCCTTGGACAGAACACCGGGGAGCTGTTTTTT. Translating gives CASLGQNTGELFF.

This rearrangement joins TRBV20-1 to TRBJ1-3; D perhaps matches TRBD1 (5 bases). Trimming removed 6 bases from V and 5 bases from J, with 11 bases in between. CDR3 length: 12 amino acids. CDR1 is DFQATT and CDR2 is SNEGSKA in the germline V gene (reference sequence). CDR3 in amino acids: CSAKGSRNTIYF. CDR3 sequence (DNA): TGCAGTGCCAAGGGGTCGAGAAACACCATATATTTT.

The chain links TRBV9 to TRBJ1-1; D gene unclear. The CDR3 spans 15 residues. Germline lookup yields CDR1 SGDLS and CDR2 YYNGEE. The V end was cut by 2 bases, the J end by 1 base, with 12 bases between. The CDR3 sequence: CASSVHPGGNTEAFF. CDR3 coding DNA: TGTGCCAGCAGCGTCCACCCCGGTGGGAACACTGAAGCTTTCTTT.

The sample holds a few counts of this clonotype. CDR3 in DNA: TGTGCCAGCAGACCCTTTGATGCTACGAACACCGGGGAGCTGTTTTTT. It codes for CASRPFDATNTGELFF. V is TRBV5-5 and J is TRBJ2-2; D gene ambiguous. This CDR3 contains 16 residues. CDR1 and CDR2 from the germline V gene are SGHKS and YYEKEE (reference sequence). V lost 5 bases and J lost 0, with 14 bases in between. Supplemented by reference TRBV5-5 and TRBJ2-2, the full variable domain reads DAGVTQSPTHLIKTRGQQVTLRCSPISGHKSVSWYQQVLGQGPQFIFQYYEKEERGRGNFPDRFSARQFPNYSSELNVNALLLGDSALYLCASRPFDATNTGELFFGEGSRLTVL.

This clonotype appeared many times. The chain carries TRBV4-3 and TRBJ1-1, with D unresolved. The germline V gene encodes CDR1 LGHNA and CDR2 YSLEER. V lost 1 base to trimming and J lost 4 bases, with 7 bases between them. CDR3 length: 13 amino acids. CDR3 in amino acids: CASSQVSGTEAFF. The CDR3 region has the DNA TGCGCCAGCAGCCAAGTATCTGGCACTGAAGCTTTCTTT.

This clonotype has ten or more counts. The chain couples TRBV11-2 to TRBJ1-3, with D perhaps TRBD1 (6 bases). Trimming took off 6 bases at V and 0 bases at J, with 9 bases between the two ends. Germline V gene sequence: CDR1 SGHAT, CDR2 FQNNGV. The CDR3 loop spans 14 amino acids. The CDR3 DNA sequence: TGTGCCAGCAGGGACAGCCGCTCTGGAAACACCATATATTTT. It encodes CASRDSRSGNTIYF.

As concerns this clonotype: At one of its ends the junction is not consistent with the germline gene, which may arise from a read error. The gene calls are TRBV19 and TRBJ2-6, with 9 bases aligning to TRBD1. The CDR3 has 13 amino acids. CDR1 is LNHDA and CDR2 is SQIVND in the germline V gene (reference sequence). The CDR3 here is CASSRQGVNVLTF. DNA for the CDR3: TGTGCCAGTAGTCGACAGGGGGTCAACGTCCTGACTTTC.

This clonotype has ten or more counts. The chain recombines TRBV2 with TRBJ1-1, with 10 positions matching TRBD1. V was clipped by 8 bases and J by 7 bases; unmatched bases: 7. Looked up from germline, CDR1 is SNHLY and CDR2 is FYNNEI. This CDR3 contains 13 residues. The CDR3 protein is CASGTGDTIEAFF. CDR3 nucleotide sequence: TGTGCCAGCGGGACAGGGGACACGATTGAAGCTTTCTTT. Full variable domain (rest looked up from reference TRBV2 and TRBJ1-1): EPEVTQTPSHQVTQMGQEVILRCVPISNHLYFYWYRQILGQKVEFLVSFYNNEISEKSEIFDDQFSVERPDGSNFTLKIRSTKLEDSAMYFCASGTGDTIEAFFGQGTRLTVV.

This clonotype came up many times. V gene TRBV29-1 combines with J gene TRBJ1-2; 8 bases match TRBD1. The CDR3 is 14 residues long. V dropped 7 bases and J dropped 5; count of bases not matched to a gene: 12. Germline CDR1 is SQVTM and CDR2 is ANQGSEA. CDR3 in amino acids: CSALKTGEEYGYTF. As DNA, the CDR3 is TGCAGCGCTCTTAAGACAGGGGAGGAGTATGGCTACACCTTC.

As for this clonotype: A much larger clone sits a single nucleotide away, making a read error possible. The chain uses TRBV4-3 and TRBJ1-6; D is unresolved. CDR3 length equals 14 residues. Germline CDR1 is LGHNA and CDR2 is YSLEER. CDR3 residues: CASGQDDPNSPLHF. The CDR3 DNA reads as TGCGCCAGCGGCCAAGATGACCCTAATTCACCCCTCCACTTT.

A remark on this clonotype: A much more abundant neighbour one base away suggests this may be a read error. The chain links TRBV15 to TRBJ2-7; no firm D call. This CDR3 has 11 residues. The germline V gene has CDR1 LNHNV and CDR2 YYDKDF (reference sequence). The CDR3 DNA is TGTGCCACCAGCGACCACTACGAGCAGCACTTC. It codes for CATSDHYEQHF.

V and J are TRBV11-1 and TRBJ2-7; D remains unclear. CDR3 length equals 15 residues. Germline V CDR1 and CDR2: SGHAT, FQDESV (reference sequence). V was shortened by 1 base and J by 0 bases, with 10 bases between the two germline ends. This CDR3 is CASSLGPGISYEQYF. DNA of the CDR3: TGTGCCAGCAGCTTAGGCCCCGGCATCTCCTACGAGCAGTACTTC.

The CDR3 is CSSRKYGYTF. The DNA of the CDR3 is TGCAGCTCCCGGAAGTATGGCTACACCTTC. The genes are TRBV29-1 and TRBJ1-2; no clear D. V was cut by 8 bases and J by 5 bases, with 9 bases left in between. Germline assignment: CDR1 SQVTM and CDR2 ANQGSEA. The CDR3 extends over 10 amino acids. The whole variable domain, remainder taken from reference TRBV29-1 and TRBJ1-2, is SAVISQKPSRDICQRGTSLTIQCQVDSQVTMMFWYRQQPGQSLTLIATANQGSEATYESGFVIDKFPISRPNLTFSTLTVSNMSPEDSSIYLCSSRKYGYTFGSGTRLTVV.

This clonotype was picked up many times. The rearrangement links TRBV10-3 to TRBJ2-7; 7 bases are shared with TRBD2. With V trimmed by 4 bases and J by 3 bases, 3 bases remained unmatched. Germline CDR1 is ENHRY and CDR2 is SYGVKD. The CDR3 runs 13 residues. In DNA, the CDR3 is TGTGCCATCAGTGTTTCGGGAGGCTACGAGCAGTACTTC. It codes for CAISVSGGYEQYF.

This clonotype has a handful of counts. The V and J genes are TRBV7-6 and TRBJ2-5; the D is unclear. Germline V gene lookup returns CDR1 SGHVS and CDR2 FNYEAQ. The CDR3 loop spans 14 amino acids. Trimming left V 5 bases short and J 3 bases short, with 13 bases between. The CDR3 region is CASSPRQTKETQYF. CDR3 DNA: TGTGCCAGCAGCCCAAGGCAGACAAAAGAGACCCAGTACTTC.

The sample holds many counts of this clonotype. V is TRBV29-1 and J is TRBJ2-7; D is undetermined. CDR1 and CDR2 from the germline V gene are SQVTM and ANQGSEA. The CDR3 covers 12 residues. V was pared by 5 bases and J by 3 bases, with 11 bases between. The CDR3 nucleotides are TGCAGCGTTTCGGAGACCAACTACGAGCAGTACTTC. Residues: CSVSETNYEQYF.

The chain is built from TRBV12-5 and TRBJ1-1; TRBD1 might be the D (5 bases). V shed 1 base and J shed 3 bases, with 12 bases lying between them. Germline V gene data show CDR1 as LGHNT and CDR2 as FRNRAP. The CDR3 length is 15 residues. The CDR3 bases are TGTGCTAGTGGTTTGGCACTAAGGGACTACACTGAAGCTTTCTTT. Amino acid sequence: CASGLALRDYTEAFF.

This clonotype was counted at least ten times. The chain combines TRBV29-1 with TRBJ1-1; D is uncertain. This CDR3 has 13 amino acids. The V gene's germline CDR1 is SQVTM and CDR2 ANQGSEA. With 4 bases removed from V and 1 base from J, the gap between germline ends came to 10 bases. The CDR3, as DNA: TGCAGCGTTGTGTGGGGTACGAACACTGAAGCTTTCTTT. It is translated as CSVVWGTNTEAFF.

As concerns this clonotype: Being one base from a much bigger clone, this may be a read error. The rearrangement uses TRBV20-1 and TRBJ2-5; D call uncertain. V dropped 1 base and J dropped 1 base, with 7 bases sitting between them. The CDR3 spans 13 residues. Germline V gene lookup returns CDR1 DFQATT and CDR2 SNEGSKA (reference sequence). CDR3 bases: TGCAGTGCTAGAGGGGTGGCCCAAGAGACCCAGTACTTC. This gives the protein CSARGVAQETQYF.

The V and J genes are TRBV29-1 and TRBJ2-7, with 9 bases aligning to TRBD1. J gave up 6 bases and V 6 bases, and 9 bases lay outside the gene matches. From germline, CDR1 is SQVTM and CDR2 ANQGSEA. CDR3 length: 13 residues. CDR3 region: CSVRGQGVGEQYF. The DNA of the CDR3 is TGCAGCGTCCGGGGACAGGGTGTGGGCGAGCAGTACTTC.

The chain joins TRBV11-2 to TRBJ2-7; D remains ambiguous. V was clipped by 8 bases and J by 7 bases, with 21 bases between them. The CDR3 is 14 amino acids. CDR1 and CDR2 from the germline V gene are SGHAT and FQNNGV. In nucleotides, the CDR3 is TGTGCCAGCTCACCAGTCGACACCCAAGCTGAGCAGTACTTC. Translated: CASSPVDTQAEQYF.

This clonotype was observed many times. The chain recombines TRBV7-8 with TRBJ2-2, with 8 bases matching TRBD2. J lost 0 bases, V lost 5 bases, and 14 bases had no gene match. There are 19 residues in the CDR3. CDR1 and CDR2 from the germline V gene are SGHVS and FQNEAQ. In nucleotides, the CDR3 is TGTGCCAGCAGCCCTAGTTATGCGGGGGGCCTAACGAACACCGGGGAGCTGTTTTTT. Translation gives CASSPSYAGGLTNTGELFF.